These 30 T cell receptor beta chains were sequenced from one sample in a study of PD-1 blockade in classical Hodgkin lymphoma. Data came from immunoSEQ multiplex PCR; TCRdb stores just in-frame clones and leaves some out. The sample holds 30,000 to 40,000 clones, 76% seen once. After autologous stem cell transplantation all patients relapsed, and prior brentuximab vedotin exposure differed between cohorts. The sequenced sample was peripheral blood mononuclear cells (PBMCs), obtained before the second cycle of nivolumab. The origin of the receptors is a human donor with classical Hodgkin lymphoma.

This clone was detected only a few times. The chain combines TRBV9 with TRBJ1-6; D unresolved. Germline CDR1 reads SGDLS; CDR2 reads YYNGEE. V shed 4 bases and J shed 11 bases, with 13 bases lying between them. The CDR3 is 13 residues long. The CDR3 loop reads CASSPDGVPPLHF. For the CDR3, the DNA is TGTGCCAGCAGCCCCGACGGGGTGCCACCCCTCCACTTT.

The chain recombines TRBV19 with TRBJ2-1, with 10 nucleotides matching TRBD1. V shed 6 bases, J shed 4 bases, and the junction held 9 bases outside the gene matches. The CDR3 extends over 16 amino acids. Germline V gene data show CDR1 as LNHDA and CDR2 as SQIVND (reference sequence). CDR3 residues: CASSLTGTGVYNEQFF. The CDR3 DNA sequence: TGTGCCAGTAGCCTAACCGGGACAGGGGTATACAATGAGCAGTTCTTC.

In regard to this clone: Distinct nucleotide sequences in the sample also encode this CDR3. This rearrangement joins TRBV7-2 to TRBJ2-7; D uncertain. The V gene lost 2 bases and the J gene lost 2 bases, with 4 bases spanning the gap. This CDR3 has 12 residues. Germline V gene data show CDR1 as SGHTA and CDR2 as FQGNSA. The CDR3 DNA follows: TGTGCCAGCAGCTTAAGACCCTACGAGCAGTACTTC. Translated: CASSLRPYEQYF.

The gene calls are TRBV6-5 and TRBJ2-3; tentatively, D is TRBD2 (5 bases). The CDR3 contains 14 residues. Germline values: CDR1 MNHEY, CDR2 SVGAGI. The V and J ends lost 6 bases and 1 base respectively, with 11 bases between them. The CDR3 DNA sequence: TGTGCCAGCAGGGCGGGTCTGGGCACAGATACGCAGTATTTT. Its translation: CASRAGLGTDTQYF.

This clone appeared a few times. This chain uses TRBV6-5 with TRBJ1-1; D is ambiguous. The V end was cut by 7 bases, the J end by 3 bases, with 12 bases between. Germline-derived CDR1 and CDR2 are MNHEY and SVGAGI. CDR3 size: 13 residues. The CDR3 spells CASTVAPYTEAFF. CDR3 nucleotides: TGTGCCAGCACCGTCGCCCCTTACACTGAAGCTTTCTTT.

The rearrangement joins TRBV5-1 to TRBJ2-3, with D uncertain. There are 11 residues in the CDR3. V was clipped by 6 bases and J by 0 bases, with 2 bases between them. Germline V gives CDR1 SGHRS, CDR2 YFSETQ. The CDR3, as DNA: TGCGCCAGCAAGAGCACAGATACGCAGTATTTT. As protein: CASKSTDTQYF.

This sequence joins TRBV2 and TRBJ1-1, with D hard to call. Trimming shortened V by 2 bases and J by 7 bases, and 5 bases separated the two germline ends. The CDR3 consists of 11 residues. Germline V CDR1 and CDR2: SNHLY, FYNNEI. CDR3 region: CASSEWVEAFF. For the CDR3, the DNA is TGTGCCAGCAGTGAATGGGTTGAAGCTTTCTTT.

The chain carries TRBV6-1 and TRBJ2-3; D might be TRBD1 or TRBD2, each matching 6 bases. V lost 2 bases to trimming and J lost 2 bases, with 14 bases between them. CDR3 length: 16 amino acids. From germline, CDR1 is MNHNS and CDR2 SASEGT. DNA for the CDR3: TGTGCCAGCAGTGAACATACGGGGGCGGACACAGATACGCAGTATTTT. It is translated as CASSEHTGADTDTQYF.

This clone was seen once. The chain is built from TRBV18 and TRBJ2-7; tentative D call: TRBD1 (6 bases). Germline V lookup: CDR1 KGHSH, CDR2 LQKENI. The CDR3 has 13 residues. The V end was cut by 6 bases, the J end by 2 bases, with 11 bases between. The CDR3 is CASSEGVAYEQYF. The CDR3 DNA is TGTGCCAGCTCTGAGGGGGTCGCCTACGAGCAGTACTTC.

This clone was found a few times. The CDR3 DNA sequence: TGTGCCAGCAGCAGGCAGGCGGGCACCGGGGAGCTGTTTTTT. Translating gives CASSRQAGTGELFF. This sequence joins TRBV2 and TRBJ2-2; D perhaps matches TRBD2 (5 bases). Germline V CDR1 and CDR2: SNHLY, FYNNEI. The CDR3 loop spans 14 amino acids. The V and J ends lost 6 bases and 4 bases respectively, with 12 bases between them.

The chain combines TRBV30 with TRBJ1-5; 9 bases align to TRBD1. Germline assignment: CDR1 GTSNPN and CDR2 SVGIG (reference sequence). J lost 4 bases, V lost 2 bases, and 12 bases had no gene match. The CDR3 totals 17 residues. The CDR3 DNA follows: TGTGCCTGGAGTATAACGGAGGACAGGGGTGGGAATCAGCCCCAGCATTTT. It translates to CAWSITEDRGGNQPQHF. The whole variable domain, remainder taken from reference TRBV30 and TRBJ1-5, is SQTIHQWPATLVQPVGSPLSLECTVEGTSNPNLYWYRQAAGRGLQLLFYSVGIGQISSEVPQNLSASRPQDRQFILSSKKLLLSDSGFYLCAWSITEDRGGNQPQHFGDGTRLSIL.

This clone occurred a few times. The CDR3, as DNA: TGTGCCAGACCGACAGGGGCATGCACCCTCCACTTT. Protein product: CARPTGACTLHF. The chain is built from TRBV18 and TRBJ1-6; 8 bases fit TRBD1. Germline CDR1 is KGHSH and CDR2 is LQKENI. CDR3 length: 12 amino acids. Unmatched junction bases numbered 9, after V lost 9 bases and J lost 14 bases.

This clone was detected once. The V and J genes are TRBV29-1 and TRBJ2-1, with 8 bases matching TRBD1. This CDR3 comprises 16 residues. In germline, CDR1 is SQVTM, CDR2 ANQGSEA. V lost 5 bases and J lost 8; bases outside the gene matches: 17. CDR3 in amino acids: CSVLAVPGQERDEQFF. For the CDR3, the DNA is TGCAGCGTTCTCGCCGTACCGGGACAGGAACGGGATGAGCAGTTCTTC.

The CDR3 DNA sequence: TGTGCCAGCAGCGTAACGATAGGGGGCAACTCCTACAATGAGCAGTTCTTC. Amino acids: CASSVTIGGNSYNEQFF. J is TRBJ2-1 and V is TRBV9; 7 nucleotides agree with TRBD1. V gave up 1 base and J gave up 0 bases; unmatched junction bases: 7. Per germline, CDR1 SGDLS and CDR2 YYNGEE. The CDR3 is made up of 17 amino acids.

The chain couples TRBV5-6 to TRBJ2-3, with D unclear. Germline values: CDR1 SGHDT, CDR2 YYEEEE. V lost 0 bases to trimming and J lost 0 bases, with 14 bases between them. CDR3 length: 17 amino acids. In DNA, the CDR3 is TGTGCCAGCAGCTTGGTTCTTGGCCAGTCTAGCACAGATACGCAGTATTTT. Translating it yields CASSLVLGQSSTDTQYF.

DNA for the CDR3: TGTGCCAGTAGACTAGGAGGGGCCACACACTTT. It encodes CASRLGGATHF. V usage is TRBV19 and J usage is TRBJ1-6; perhaps TRBD1 as D (5 bases). Between the trimmed V and J ends, which lost 6 bases and 19 bases, there was a span of 16 bases. Germline V lookup: CDR1 LNHDA, CDR2 SQIVND (reference sequence). The CDR3 is 11 amino acids.

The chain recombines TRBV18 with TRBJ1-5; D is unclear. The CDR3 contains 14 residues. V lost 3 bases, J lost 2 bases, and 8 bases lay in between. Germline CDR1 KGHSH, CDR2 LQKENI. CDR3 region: CASSPSGGNQPQHF. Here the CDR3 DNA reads TGTGCCAGCTCACCCAGTGGCGGCAATCAGCCCCAGCATTTT.

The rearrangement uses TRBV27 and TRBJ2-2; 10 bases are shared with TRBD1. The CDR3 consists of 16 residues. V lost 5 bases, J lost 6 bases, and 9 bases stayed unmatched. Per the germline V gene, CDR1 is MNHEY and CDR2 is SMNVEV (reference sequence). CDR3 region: CASSAEGQGISGELFF. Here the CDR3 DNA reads TGTGCCAGCAGTGCCGAGGGACAGGGGATTTCCGGGGAGCTGTTTTTT.

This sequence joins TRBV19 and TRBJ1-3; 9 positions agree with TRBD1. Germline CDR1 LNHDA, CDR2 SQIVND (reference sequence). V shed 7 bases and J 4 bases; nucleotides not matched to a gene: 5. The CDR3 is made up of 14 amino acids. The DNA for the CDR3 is TGTGCCAGTATCGACAGGGGGTCCGGAAACACCATATATTTT. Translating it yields CASIDRGSGNTIYF.

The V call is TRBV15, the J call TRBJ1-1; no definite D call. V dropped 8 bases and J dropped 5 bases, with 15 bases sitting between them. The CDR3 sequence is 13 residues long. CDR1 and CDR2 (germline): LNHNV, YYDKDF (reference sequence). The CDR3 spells CATYKGEGTEAFF. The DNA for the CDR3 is TGTGCCACCTATAAAGGCGAAGGGACTGAAGCTTTCTTT.

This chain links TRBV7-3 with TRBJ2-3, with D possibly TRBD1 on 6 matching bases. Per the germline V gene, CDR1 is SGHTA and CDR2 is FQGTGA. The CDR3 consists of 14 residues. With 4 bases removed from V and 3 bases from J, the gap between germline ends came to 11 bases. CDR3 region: CASSSLGGTDTQYF. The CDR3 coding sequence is TGTGCCAGCAGCTCGTTAGGGGGAACAGATACGCAGTATTTT. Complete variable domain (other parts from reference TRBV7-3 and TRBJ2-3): GAGVSQTPSNKVTEKGKYVELRCDPISGHTALYWYRQSLGQGPEFLIYFQGTGAADDSGLPNDRFFAVRPEGSVSTLKIQRTERGDSAVYLCASSSLGGTDTQYFGPGTRLTVL.

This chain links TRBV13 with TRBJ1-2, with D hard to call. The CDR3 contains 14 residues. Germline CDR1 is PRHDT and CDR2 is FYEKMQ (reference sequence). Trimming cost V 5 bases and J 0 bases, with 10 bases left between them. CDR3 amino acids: CASSKRTANYGYTF. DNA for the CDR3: TGTGCCAGCAGCAAGCGGACGGCTAACTATGGCTACACCTTC.

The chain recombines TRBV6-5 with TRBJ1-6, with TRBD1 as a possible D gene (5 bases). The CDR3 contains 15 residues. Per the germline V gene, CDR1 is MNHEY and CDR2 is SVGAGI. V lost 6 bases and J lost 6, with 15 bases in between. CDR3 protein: CASRYALQVNSPLHF. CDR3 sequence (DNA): TGTGCCAGCAGATACGCCCTACAGGTTAATTCACCCCTCCACTTT.

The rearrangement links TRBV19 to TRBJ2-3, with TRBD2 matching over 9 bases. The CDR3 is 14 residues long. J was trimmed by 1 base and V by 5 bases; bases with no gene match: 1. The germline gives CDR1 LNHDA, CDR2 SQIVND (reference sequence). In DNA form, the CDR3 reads TGTGCCAGTAGTCCTAGCGGGGGCACAGATACGCAGTATTTT. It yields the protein CASSPSGGTDTQYF.

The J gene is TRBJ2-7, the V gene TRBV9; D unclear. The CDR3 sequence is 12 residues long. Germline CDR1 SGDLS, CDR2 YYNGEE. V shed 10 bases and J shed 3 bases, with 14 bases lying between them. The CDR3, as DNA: TGTGCCGACGTAGACAAATGCTACGAGCAGTACTTC. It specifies CADVDKCYEQYF. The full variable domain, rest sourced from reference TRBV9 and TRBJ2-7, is DSGVTQTPKHLITATGQRVTLRCSPRSGDLSVYWYQQSLDQGLQFLIQYYNGEERAKGNILERFSAQQFPDLHSELNLSSLELGDSALYFCADVDKCYEQYFGPGTRLTVT.

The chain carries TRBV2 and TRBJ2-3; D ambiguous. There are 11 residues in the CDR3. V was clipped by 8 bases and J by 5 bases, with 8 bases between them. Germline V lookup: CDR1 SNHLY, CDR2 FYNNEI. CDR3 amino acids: CASSLIDTQYF. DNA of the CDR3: TGTGCCAGCTCCCTCATAGATACGCAGTATTTT.

DNA of the CDR3: TGTGCCAGCTCACCGTTCAGCGGGGGGGCCGTCCGGGAGCTGTTTTTT. It encodes CASSPFSGGAVRELFF. The gene calls are TRBV18 and TRBJ2-2, with 10 bases identical to TRBD2. J lost 9 bases, V lost 3 bases, and 10 bases had no gene match. The CDR3 loop spans 16 amino acids. Germline CDR1 and CDR2: KGHSH and LQKENI. Together with reference TRBV18 and TRBJ2-2, the CDR3 gives the full variable domain: NAGVMQNPRHLVRRRGQEARLRCSPMKGHSHVYWYRQLPEEGLKFMVYLQKENIIDESGMPKERFSAEFPKEGPSILRIQQVVRGDSAAYFCASSPFSGGAVRELFFGEGSRLTVL.

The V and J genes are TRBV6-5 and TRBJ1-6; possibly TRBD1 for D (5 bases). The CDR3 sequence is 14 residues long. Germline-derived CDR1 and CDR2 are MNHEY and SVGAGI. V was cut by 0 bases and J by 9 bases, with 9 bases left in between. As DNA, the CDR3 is TGTGCCAGCAGTTACTCTCCGGGGGTTTCACCCCTCCACTTT. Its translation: CASSYSPGVSPLHF.

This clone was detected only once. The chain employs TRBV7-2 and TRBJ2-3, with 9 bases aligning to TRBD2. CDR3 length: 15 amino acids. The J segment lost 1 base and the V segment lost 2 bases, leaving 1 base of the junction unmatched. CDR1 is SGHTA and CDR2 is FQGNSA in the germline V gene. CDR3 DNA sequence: TGTGCCAGCAGCTTAATAGCGGGGGGCACAGATACGCAGTATTTT. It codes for CASSLIAGGTDTQYF. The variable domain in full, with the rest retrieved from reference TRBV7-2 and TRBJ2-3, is GAGVSQSPSNKVTEKGKDVELRCDPISGHTALYWYRQSLGQGLEFLIYFQGNSAPDKSGLPSDRFSAERTGGSVSTLTIQRTQQEDSAVYLCASSLIAGGTDTQYFGPGTRLTVL.

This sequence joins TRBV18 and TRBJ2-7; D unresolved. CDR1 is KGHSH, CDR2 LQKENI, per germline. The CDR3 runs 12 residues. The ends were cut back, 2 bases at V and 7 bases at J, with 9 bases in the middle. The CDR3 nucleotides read TGTGCCAGCTCACCAGGAAGGGAAGAGCAGTACTTC. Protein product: CASSPGREEQYF.